This TCR beta chain was found in a study of cytomegalovirus exposure and HLA in healthy donors (dated by TCRdb to 2015 to 2018). About the full investigation: In an earlier analysis of fewer than 750 of the donors, 276 Gb of sequence data and some 120 million unique TCR beta sequences from about 179 million T cells were reported. Roughly 300 gigabases of sequencing data and approximately 80 million unique TCR sequences were included in an early release covering 550 to 800 HLA-typed donors. Of the roughly 390 genotyped donors, 75% to 85% were placed in the genetic ancestry cluster associated with self-reported Caucasian donors. The study aimed to test whether signatures of past pathogen exposure could be identified by cataloging public T cell receptors. The study used immunosequencing to profile the T cell repertoires of 600 to 850 subjects and linked those repertoires to cytomegalovirus serostatus. Along with the roughly 610-subject first cohort, a separate validation cohort of 120 different subjects was used. To predict cytomegalovirus infection status, the study combined high-throughput TCR immunosequencing, statistical association of individual TCRs with disease status, and machine learning. A later analysis re-analyzed previously published TCR beta repertoires from 666 donors and added high-resolution HLA genotyping to study TCR occurrence patterns. Rather than drawing on any new phenotypic data, the later analysis identified candidate immune exposures from TCR beta sequences and the way those sequences occurred across donors. An earlier analysis of around 580 of the donors used high-throughput TCR beta sequencing to judge whether each TCR beta V gene segment behaved as functional or pseudogenic. Donor age, sex, ethnicity and CMV serostatus were compiled alongside the repertoire data. In a later genetic analysis, genome-wide SNP genotypes for about three fifths of the roughly 670 donors were used, and that subset was treated as a discovery cohort. All discovery cohort repertoires had been generated using a single sequencing platform. HLA typing included class I and class II loci at four-digit resolution. Typing coverage varied by locus: roughly 629-630 donors for A, B, C, DRB1 and DQB1; under 550 for DQA1; about 570 for DPA1; roughly 470 for DPB1. A few DR-DQ haplotypes were handled as single units for association and clustering because linkage in the cohort was strong. Across 300 to 500 genotyped donors of the cohort, an average of approximately 200,000 unique TCR beta nucleotide sequences per donor were sequenced, and roughly 18% of those sequences were non-productive.

About this clone: The clone's antigen remains unknown. Within one base of it there is no much larger clone, and no base qualities were kept.

The cohort comprised 550 to 700 healthy bone marrow donors. All cohort members were sampled while nominally healthy, although unrecorded immune exposures were likely present. The donor was CMV seropositive and was included in the group of 250 to 350 seropositive cohort members. Each donor provided a peripheral blood sample, and peripheral blood mononuclear cells were used for TCR beta sequencing. The Qiagen DNeasy Blood Extraction Kit was used to extract genomic DNA from the blood cell samples. What the work shows at the level of the full study, not this receptor alone: A total of roughly 160 TCR beta chains were listed by the study as associated with cytomegalovirus. A later analysis found that most CMV-associated TCR beta chains appeared HLA-restricted, with HLA associations seemingly driven largely by CMV exposure. Linkage disequilibrium might explain the correlated functional status among segregating V segments, but an unknown experimental factor could not be excluded. The presence/absence analyses assumed that sequencing depth was roughly uniform across donors, and that assumption may not be true. Because some donors lacked HLA typing at each locus, the association tests relied only on the typed subset. Because the 87-base-pair reads could not distinguish some IMGT-functional V segments, including TRBV6-2 and TRBV6-3, those segments were excluded. CMV serostatus was the only immune exposure information available for the cohort. The authors suggested that the approach could potentially be extended to other disease states and immunological phenotypes. A few of the identified cytomegalovirus-associated TCR beta chains were confirmed in vitro to be specific for cytomegalovirus antigens. The classifier was reported to diagnose cytomegalovirus status with high specificity and sensitivity in both the original and validation cohorts. A further reported finding was that TCR beta sequences accurately predicted the HLA-A and HLA-B alleles for most subjects in the first cohort. Specific HLA alleles were associated with over 15,000 TCR beta sequences at a false discovery rate of 0.05 in a later analysis. In a later analysis, HLA-associated TCR beta chains showed more clonal expansion and lower generation probabilities than non-associated chains that were equally common. A later genetic analysis reported fewer N-insertions in productive TCRs among donors in an Asian-associated ancestry cluster than the roughly 700-donor mean. In this cohort, only TCR beta chains were sequenced, and detectable features were limited by the absence of alpha or paired-chain data. Strong co-occurrence of HLA alleles, especially DR and DQ, made assigning TCR associations to individual alleles difficult. Broadly in line with IMGT annotations, most TCR beta V segments showed up in productive rearrangements about 90% or about 30% of the time in an earlier analysis of about 500 of the donors. According to a later analysis, TCR association rates differed among HLA loci, with DRB1 alleles showing the most associated TCRs and HLA-C alleles showing the fewest. Because counts were too low, about 15 rarely observed V segments, including chromosome 9 orphons, were left out of the earlier analysis of 500 to 650 of the donors. Most TCR sequences were observed very rarely across donors, whereas some public TCRs were present in many individuals. According to a later analysis, parvovirus B19, influenza, CMV and Epstein-Barr virus appeared linked to several top co-occurrence clusters. In a later genetic analysis, a missense DCLRE1C variant was associated with V-gene and J-gene trimming of TCR beta chains, and the association was replicated in an independent cohort. The sequencing pipeline was judged likely to have produced a cluster of highly shared sequence variants as a technical artifact.

The CDR3 measures 17 amino acids from cysteine to phenylalanine. Only CDR3 DNA remains: 51 bases, in frame from the first base. Reading the germline V gene (reference sequence) gives CDR1 SEHNR and CDR2 FQNEAQ. V trim: 4 bases; J trim: 10 bases; unmatched bases: 14. The library was generated by the immunoSEQ multiplex PCR assay. The multiplex PCR relied on a mix of 60 forward primers for TCR Vbeta segments and 13 reverse primers for TCR Jbeta segments. The CDR3 region of rearranged TCR beta genes was amplified from genomic DNA with a multiplex PCR assay. Amplified TCR beta libraries were sequenced as 87-base-pair reads on the Illumina HiSeq System. In the original analysis: Across the 600 to 700 repertoires, a later analysis counted 75 million to 90 million unique TCR beta chains, around 11 million of which were shared by at least two donors. A nearest-neighbor algorithm error-corrected the raw reads and collapsed the reads into unique sequences, merging closely related sequences to remove PCR and sequencing errors. V, D and J gene segments were assigned by aligning CDR3 sequences to IMGT reference sequences. For a sequence to be retained, a match of at least six nucleotides to both a V gene segment and a J gene segment was required. A rearrangement was called productive if the CDR3 had no stop codons and remained in frame with V and J, and every other rearrangement was called non-productive. CDR3 was defined according to IMGT convention as the region running from the second conserved V-encoded cysteine to the conserved J-encoded phenylalanine. The earlier analysis of roughly 590 of the donors excluded sequences that lacked an unambiguous match to a single V gene segment. In an earlier analysis of roughly 600 of the donors, a V segment was called functional when productive rearrangements were above 56.7%, and segregating when the standard deviation between donors exceeded 5%. A statistical classification framework was built to diagnose cytomegalovirus status from the catalog of TCR beta chain sequences. In a later analysis, V and J genes were assigned by comparing TCR nucleotide sequences against IMGT/GENE-DB human TR gene sequences. In a later analysis, CDR3 sequences and most-parsimonious VDJ recombination scenarios were assigned using the TCRdist pipeline. In a later analysis, every TCR beta chain was defined by the combination of its CDR3 amino acid sequence and its V-gene family, and reads without a unique V-gene family were dropped. As a way to deal with suspected cross-contamination and a sequencing artifact, a later analysis dropped 640 or so nucleotide sequences that were highly shared and had low generation probability. For each public chain, a later analysis derived a clonal expansion index from normalized ranks of inferred template counts within each repertoire. In a later analysis, generation probabilities were computed using a VDJ recombination model fitted to out-of-frame rearrangements, and the results were checked against IGoR. In a later analysis, TCR-TCR, TCR-HLA and TCR-CMV co-occurrence was scored with hypergeometric tests, and a repertoire-size bias correction was applied to TCR pairs. False discovery rates were estimated in a later analysis by permuting HLA or CMV assignments 20 times. In a later analysis, co-occurring TCRs were grouped with DBSCAN, and TCRdist sequence similarity was added when clustering was performed within HLA-allele-positive subsets. Repertoires with fewer than 30,000 or more than 120,000 public chains, plus five repertoires with anomalous nucleotide sharing, were excluded from co-occurrence clustering. TCRdb limited this immuneACCESS table to in-frame rearrangements with V and J called. A share of clones is missing; checked studies link under half to unresolved V genes, and the rest is unexplained. V and J calls and clone size follow that table, whereas D and trimming were derived from the DNA. A total of 110,000 to 150,000 clones appear in this sample, around 80% of them only once. The ten top clones hold over 6.5% of the sample.

This TCR derives from a man aged 35 to 55 in good health and CMV-seropositive. Sequenced: PBMCs. The sequence links TRBV7-9 to TRBJ2-1, and TRBD2 matches 12 of the central bases. The CDR3 reads CASSSTRTSGNRGEQFF. The nucleotide sequence is TGTGCCAGCAGCTCTACACGGACTAGCGGGAATAGAGGGGAGCAGTTCTTC.